The rows below give T cell receptor beta chains drawn from one sample of a study of T cell responses to AZD1222 COVID-19 vaccine. The repertoire was sequenced with immunoSEQ multiplex PCR; TCRdb's copy has only in-frame clones and lacks some. Among around 100,000 clones listed, 70% to 90% were seen once. Sequencing was performed on peripheral blood, taken on day 0 of AZD1222 vaccination. The receptors were sampled from an adult in good health. CDR3s include the opening cysteine and the closing phenylalanine or tryptophan. D genes are given only for firm matches. Rows give clone size only sometimes, using once, few, many, or a class for an expanded clone.

J gene | D gene | V gene | clone size | CDR3 protein | CDR3 DNA
TRBJ2-7 | TRBD1 | TRBV3-1/TRBV3-2 | NA | CASSLRTGGYSYEQYF | TGTGCCAGCAGCTTGCGGACAGGGGGCTACTCCTACGAGCAGTACTTC
TRBJ2-2 | NA | TRBV7-9 | NA | CASSPRSGPRTGELFF | TGTGCCAGCAGCCCTAGATCCGGGCCAAGGACCGGGGAGCTGTTTTTT
TRBJ1-2 | NA | TRBV12-3/TRBV12-4 | NA | CASSHNPWGYTF | TGTGCCAGCAGTCATAATCCGTGGGGCTACACCTTC
TRBJ2-7 | NA | TRBV10-1 | few | CASSEGPSSEQYF | TGCGCCAGCAGTGAGGGCCCGTCGAGCGAGCAGTACTTC
TRBJ1-2 | NA | TRBV3-1/TRBV3-2 | NA | CASSQEGGYGYTF | TGTGCCAGCAGCCAAGAAGGGGGGTATGGCTACACCTTC
TRBJ2-1 | TRBD2 | TRBV6-1 | few | CASSEWSSGWLAEQFF | TGTGCCAGCAGTGAATGGTCTAGCGGGTGGCTAGCAGAGCAGTTCTTC
TRBJ2-5 | TRBD2 | TRBV5-6 | NA | CASSLSAGQETQYF | TGTGCCAGCAGCTTGTCAGCGGGACAAGAGACCCAGTACTTC
TRBJ1-3 | NA | TRBV3-1/TRBV3-2 | NA | CASSQDTGRGNTIYF | TGTGCCAGCAGCCAAGATACGGGGAGGGGAAACACCATATATTTT
TRBJ1-2 | NA | TRBV6-2/TRBV6-3 | NA | CASSYSTYSNYGYTF | TGTGCCAGCAGTTACTCGACATATTCTAACTATGGCTACACCTTC
TRBJ1-2 | NA | TRBV3-1/TRBV3-2 | NA | CASSQGTARYGYTF | TGTGCCAGCAGCCAAGGGACAGCCCGCTATGGCTACACCTTC
TRBJ2-1 | NA | TRBV28 | NA | CASSFDRYNEQFF | TGTGCCAGCAGCTTTGACAGATACAATGAGCAGTTCTTC
TRBJ1-5 | TRBD1 | TRBV6-5 | NA | CASSDRGRSNQPQHF | TGTGCCAGCAGCGACAGGGGCCGATCCAATCAGCCCCAGCATTTT
TRBJ2-7 | TRBD2 | TRBV2 | NA | CASIGSGGGKTYEQYF | TGTGCCAGCATCGGTAGCGGGGGGGGAAAGACCTACGAGCAGTACTTC
TRBJ2-4 | NA | TRBV6-1 | NA | CASSEGLAKNIQYF | TGTGCCAGCAGTGAGGGCCTAGCCAAAAACATTCAGTACTTC
TRBJ1-4 | NA | TRBV9 | NA | CASSDSSEVNEKLFF | TGTGCCAGCAGCGACTCATCAGAGGTAAATGAAAAACTGTTTTTT
TRBJ1-2 | TRBD1 | TRBV6-5 | NA | CASSPLGTGSSYTF | TGTGCCAGCAGTCCCCTGGGGACAGGGTCTAGCTACACCTTC
TRBJ1-2 | NA | TRBV7-9 | once | CASSRDGHGGYTF | TGTGCCAGCAGCCGCGACGGTCATGGGGGCTACACCTTC
TRBJ1-5 | NA | TRBV6-5 | NA | CASSLQLGNQPQHF | TGTGCCAGCAGTTTACAACTGGGGAATCAGCCCCAGCATTTT
TRBJ1-1 | NA | TRBV10-3 | once | CATDPGRGNTEAFF | TGTGCCACGGACCCGGGACGGGGAAACACTGAAGCTTTCTTT
TRBJ1-3 | NA | TRBV4-3 | NA | CASSQERGNTIYF | TGCGCCAGCAGCCAAGAGAGGGGAAACACCATATATTTT
TRBJ2-3 | TRBD2 | TRBV5-8 | NA | CASNQVGGADTQYF | TGTGCCAGCAACCAAGTGGGGGGGGCAGATACGCAGTATTTT
TRBJ1-1 | NA | TRBV12-3/TRBV12-4 | few | CASSPPWAEAFF | TGTGCCAGCAGTCCCCCATGGGCTGAAGCTTTCTTT
TRBJ1-5 | NA | TRBV21-1 | NA | CASRERWDTKRNQPQHF | TGTGCCAGCAGAGAAAGATGGGACACCAAGCGCAATCAGCCCCAGCATTTT
TRBJ2-7 | NA | TRBV5-1 | NA | CASSYGDWNYEQYF | TGCGCCAGCAGCTACGGGGACTGGAACTACGAGCAGTACTTC
TRBJ1-5 | NA | TRBV12-3/TRBV12-4 | NA | CASTVGGQPQHF | TGTGCCAGCACCGTGGGAGGGCAGCCCCAGCATTTT
TRBJ1-5 | NA | TRBV7-6 | NA | CASSLDQGQPQHF | TGTGCCAGCAGCTTAGATCAGGGTCAGCCCCAGCATTTT
TRBJ2-2 | TRBD1 | TRBV9 | NA | CASSQQGAGTGELFF | TGTGCCAGCAGCCAACAGGGGGCGGGTACCGGGGAGCTGTTTTTT
TRBJ1-5 | TRBD1 | TRBV18 | once | CASSPNRGARSNQPQHF | TGTGCCAGCTCACCCAACAGGGGGGCCCGTAGCAATCAGCCCCAGCATTTT
TRBJ1-1 | NA | TRBV28 | NA | CASSPQRKSREAFF | TGTGCCAGCAGTCCCCAAAGAAAGTCCAGAGAAGCTTTCTTT
TRBJ1-1 | NA | TRBV2 | NA | CASSTRVFEAFF | TGTGCCAGCAGTACCAGGGTGTTTGAAGCTTTCTTT
TRBJ2-2 | NA | TRBV13 | NA | CASSARRPLGELFF | TGTGCCAGCTCCGCGCGTAGGCCGCTCGGGGAGCTGTTTTTT
TRBJ2-3 | NA | TRBV2 | NA | CASTVQGLPTDTQYF | TGTGCCAGCACGGTTCAGGGACTCCCCACAGATACGCAGTATTTT
TRBJ2-7 | NA | TRBV28 | NA | CASTQDRSRVYEQYF | TGTGCCAGCACCCAAGACAGGTCAAGGGTATACGAGCAGTACTTC
TRBJ1-1 | NA | TRBV21-1 | NA | CASSKGDRNTEAFF | TGTGCCAGCAGCAAAGGGGACAGGAACACTGAAGCTTTCTTT